This entry lists 3 T cell receptor beta chains sequenced from one sample in a study of CD8 T cells in Susac syndrome. Reverse transcription of about 0.45 to 1 ug RNA was performed with random hexamers. TCRdb re-derived calls from the immunoSEQ multiplex PCR reads in MiXCR, one entry per CDR3 protein. Counted here are around 220,000 distinct CDR3 sequences, 90% to 95% occurring once; the ten biggest clones make up over 0.1%. The sequenced sample consisted of CD8+ T cells from PBMCs. These receptors all come from a human donor with multiple sclerosis.

This sequence joins TRBV20-1 and TRBJ2-7, with 11 bases identical to TRBD2. V lost 6 bases to trimming and J lost 3 bases; unmatched junction nucleotides: 4. Per the germline V gene, CDR1 is DFQATT and CDR2 is SNEGSKA (reference sequence). The CDR3 covers 13 residues. For the CDR3, the DNA is TGCAGTGCCAACCTAGCGGGGGGCTACGAGCAGTACTTC. This translates into CSANLAGGYEQYF.

The V call is TRBV4-3, the J call TRBJ2-2; D perhaps matches TRBD2 (5 bases). Trimming pared 0 bases from V and 3 bases from J, leaving 20 bases between. Germline V gene lookup returns CDR1 LGHNA and CDR2 YSLEER. CDR3 length equals 19 residues. The CDR3 spells CASSQDSGLTTRDTGELFF. In nucleotides, the CDR3 is TGCGCCAGCAGCCAAGATTCAGGACTCACTACGAGGGACACCGGGGAGCTGTTTTTT.

This sequence joins TRBV12-3 or TRBV12-4 and TRBJ2-1, with TRBD2 identical over 7 bases. V shed 2 bases, J shed 5 bases, and the junction held 6 bases outside the gene matches. The CDR3 is 15 amino acids. The CDR3 reads CASSLSSGVNNEQFF. The CDR3 coding sequence is TGTGCCAGCAGTTTATCGAGCGGGGTGAACAATGAGCAGTTCTTC.